This TCR beta chain was retrieved from a study of blood T cell repertoires in COVID-19. Cohorts were assigned according to the clinical history that participants reported. The CDR3 runs to 19 residues. V gave up 2 bases and J gave up 0 bases; unmatched junction bases: 12. Germline CDR1 and CDR2: SGHRS and YFSETQ. The data were produced by immunoSEQ multiplex PCR, yet TCRdb's version contains in-frame clones alone and is incomplete. Of about 280,000 clones in the sample, nearly 90% were seen once. This TCR came from a woman in her late teens or twenties with acute COVID-19. Material for sequencing was PBMCs or T cells enriched from blood (not recorded which). This chain links TRBV5-1 with TRBJ2-2; 8 bases align to TRBD2. The CDR3 here is CASSLLADSLLANTGELFF. DNA of the CDR3: TGCGCCAGCAGCTTACTAGCGGACTCGCTTCTCGCGAACACCGGGGAGCTGTTTTTT.